This T cell receptor (beta chain) was recorded in a study of blood T cells in healthy people across ages. Study results and limitations: TCR beta diversity, measured per million T cells, fell in a roughly linear way with age.

CDR3 length: 10 residues. Germline lookup yields CDR1 SQVTM and CDR2 ANQGSEA. V was cut by 4 bases and J by 5 bases, with 5 bases left in between. This clonotype was counted many times. No antigen is known for it. A second PCR of 7 to 11 cycles used a sample-barcoded 5' primer and a J-beta primer mix. TCRdb re-analysed the 5' RACE reads in MiXCR, keeping a single row per CDR3 protein. Of approximately 680,000 distinct CDR3 sequences in the sample, about 34% were seen once. Input material: blood. The chain uses TRBV29-1 and TRBJ1-1; no reliable D call. This clonotype was obtained from a woman older than 75 in good health. For the CDR3, the DNA is TGCAGCGTTGCCCTTACTGAAGCTTTCTTT. Translating it yields CSVALTEAFF.